Below, 25 T cell receptor beta chains from the same sample are listed, as sequenced in a study of blood T cells in healthy people across ages. Sample-barcoded 5' priming and a J-beta primer mix drove a second PCR of roughly 6 to 12 cycles. TCRdb fed the 5' RACE reads into MiXCR, producing one record per CDR3 protein. The repertoire includes 800,000 or so distinct CDR3 sequences, roughly 60% of them detected once, and about a quarter sits in the top ten. The source material was blood. These receptors originate from a young man in good health.

The table lists this clonotype with a few counts. The chain carries TRBV2 and TRBJ1-2; D unclear. The CDR3 is 13 residues long. Germline assignment: CDR1 SNHLY and CDR2 FYNNEI. Trimming took off 3 bases at V and 5 bases at J, with 10 bases between the two ends. Written as DNA, the CDR3 is TGTGCCAGCAGTGATTCGGGGTCTTATGGCTACACCTTC. This translates into CASSDSGSYGYTF.

The chain combines TRBV6-5 with TRBJ1-1; tentative D call: TRBD1 (5 bases). There are 13 residues in the CDR3. Trimming removed 0 bases from V and 12 bases from J, with 14 bases in between. The V gene's germline CDR1 is MNHEY and CDR2 SVGAGI. In DNA, the CDR3 is TGTGCCAGCAGTTACTCAGGTGAACGGGGGACTTTCTTT. It codes for CASSYSGERGTFF.

The chain recombines TRBV30 with TRBJ2-7, with D perhaps TRBD2 (6 bases). This CDR3 contains 13 residues. Per germline, CDR1 GTSNPN and CDR2 SVGIG (reference sequence). Between the trimmed V and J ends, which lost 4 bases and 2 bases, there was a span of 12 bases. CDR3 DNA: TGTGCCTGGACGCGGGACGGGCCCTACGAGCAGTACTTC. This gives the protein CAWTRDGPYEQYF.

The J gene is TRBJ2-4, the V gene TRBV20-1, with a tentative D call TRBD1 (7 bases). Germline V gene data show CDR1 as DFQATT and CDR2 as SNEGSKA (reference sequence). The CDR3 covers 14 residues. With 1 base removed from V and 7 bases from J, the gap between germline ends came to 14 bases. The CDR3: CSARAAEGANIQYF. CDR3 DNA sequence: TGCAGTGCTAGAGCTGCGGAGGGGGCGAACATTCAGTACTTC.

CDR3 sequence: CSARGRQLQETQYF. The CDR3 DNA is TGCAGTGCTAGAGGGCGGCAGCTTCAAGAGACCCAGTACTTC. The V and J genes are TRBV20-1 and TRBJ2-5; D gene unclear. Deletions cut 1 base from V and 2 bases from J, with 11 bases between. The CDR3 is 14 residues long. In germline, CDR1 is DFQATT, CDR2 SNEGSKA (reference sequence).

The rearrangement joins TRBV27 to TRBJ2-1; 9 bases are a match to TRBD1. V lost 4 bases and J lost 8; bases outside the gene matches: 15. Germline lookup yields CDR1 MNHEY and CDR2 SMNVEV (reference sequence). The CDR3 is 17 amino acids. The CDR3 DNA is TGTGCCAGCAGTTCCGCTGCCGCCGGGACAGGGAGGCATGAGCAGTTCTTC. Residues: CASSSAAAGTGRHEQFF.

The chain recombines TRBV6-6 with TRBJ2-7, with D maybe TRBD1 (8 bases). The V end lost 2 bases, the J end lost 1 base, and 15 bases lay between the germline ends. Germline V gene sequence: CDR1 MNHNY, CDR2 SVGAGI (reference sequence). The CDR3 covers 16 residues. CDR3: CASSYGGDRPSYEQYF. Here the CDR3 DNA reads TGTGCCAGCAGTTACGGGGGGGACAGGCCTTCCTACGAGCAGTACTTC.

This clonotype was found once. The J gene is TRBJ2-5, the V gene TRBV20-1; a possible D gene is TRBD1 (5 bases). This CDR3 region has 14 residues. V gave up 6 bases and J gave up 4 bases, with 18 bases separating them. CDR1 is DFQATT, CDR2 SNEGSKA, per germline (reference sequence). Written as DNA, the CDR3 is TGCAGTGCCGAAAGAAGTCCAGGGCCAGAGACCCAGTACTTC. This sequence encodes CSAERSPGPETQYF.

This clonotype was detected once. The CDR3 region is CASSSGVGGYTF. The CDR3 bases are TGTGCCAGCAGTTCCGGGGTTGGTGGCTACACCTTC. The J gene is TRBJ1-2, the V gene TRBV28; D is undetermined. Per the germline V gene, CDR1 is MDHEN and CDR2 is SYDVKM. V was pared by 4 bases and J by 7 bases, with 10 bases between. The CDR3 has 12 amino acids.

The chain combines TRBV7-9 with TRBJ1-2; a weak D match, TRBD1 (5 bases). This CDR3 spans 15 amino acids. The V end lost 1 base, the J end lost 0 bases, and 9 bases lay between the germline ends. CDR1 is SEHNR and CDR2 is FQNEAQ in the germline V gene (reference sequence). The CDR3 sequence is CASSLEQAPNYGYTF. The CDR3 DNA reads as TGTGCCAGCAGCTTAGAACAGGCACCTAACTATGGCTACACCTTC.

The sample holds a few counts of this clonotype. The rearrangement uses TRBV12-3 or TRBV12-4 and TRBJ2-5, with D unclear. There are 11 residues in the CDR3. V shed 3 bases and J shed 11 bases, with 10 bases lying between them. The CDR3: CASSLSEEQYF. CDR3 nucleotides: TGTGCCAGCAGTTTGAGTGAAGAGCAGTACTTC.

CDR3 in amino acids: CASSDWDSEVYEQYF. CDR3 nucleotide sequence: TGTGCCAGCAGCGACTGGGACAGCGAAGTATACGAGCAGTACTTC. The chain joins TRBV21-1 to TRBJ2-7; TRBD1, as called in the table, went unchecked against the DNA. TRBV21-1 is a known pseudogene. CDR3 length: 15 amino acids.

The chain links TRBV18 to TRBJ2-5, with 10 nucleotides matching TRBD2. The ends lost 8 bases at V and 1 base at J; junction bases unmatched: 7. CDR3 size: 15 residues. From germline, CDR1 is KGHSH and CDR2 LQKENI. The CDR3 bases are TGTGCCAGCAGCCCAAGGACTAGCGGCCAAGAGACCCAGTACTTC. It yields the protein CASSPRTSGQETQYF.

This chain uses TRBV13 with TRBJ2-5; D remains ambiguous. Gene TRBJ2-7 matches the end of the DNA better, so the J call may be wrong. The length of the CDR3 is 12 residues. Germline CDR1 reads PRHDT; CDR2 reads FYEKMQ (reference sequence). CDR3 protein: CASSLFQREQYF. The CDR3 DNA follows: TGTGCCAGCAGCTTATTCCAGCGCGAGCAGTACTTC.

The chain combines TRBV10-3 with TRBJ1-2, with D maybe TRBD1 (5 bases). Trimming stripped 9 bases from V and 0 bases from J, with 14 bases between. The CDR3 covers 14 residues. CDR1 ENHRY and CDR2 SYGVKD come from the germline V gene. CDR3 nucleotides: TGTGCCATACTACGGGACGGTTCTAACTATGGCTACACCTTC. Translating it yields CAILRDGSNYGYTF.

J is TRBJ2-7 and V is TRBV2; no clear D. In germline, CDR1 is SNHLY, CDR2 FYNNEI. The CDR3 is 14 amino acids. The V gene lost 4 bases and the J gene lost 1 base, with 11 bases spanning the gap. CDR3 bases: TGTGCCAGCAGTGCGGTGACACAATCCTACGAGCAGTACTTC. Translated: CASSAVTQSYEQYF.

This chain uses TRBV11-1 with TRBJ2-1; maybe TRBD1 (6 bases). V lost 2 bases and J 9 bases, leaving 14 bases between the germline ends. Germline-derived CDR1 and CDR2 are SGHAT and FQDESV (reference sequence). The CDR3 length is 14 residues. The CDR3 protein is CASSLRTGRGEQFF. DNA of the CDR3: TGTGCCAGCAGCTTAAGAACAGGGAGAGGTGAGCAGTTCTTC.

This clonotype was counted once. The rearrangement joins TRBV5-6 to TRBJ2-2; 10 bases match TRBD2. The V gene's germline CDR1 is SGHDT and CDR2 YYEEEE. With V trimmed by 4 bases and J by 2 bases, 8 bases remained unmatched. This CDR3 comprises 17 residues. The CDR3 region is CASSHPLAGANTGELFF. DNA for the CDR3: TGTGCCAGCAGCCACCCCCTAGCGGGGGCCAACACCGGGGAGCTGTTTTTT. Filled out from reference TRBV5-6 and TRBJ2-2, the complete variable domain reads DAGVTQSPTHLIKTRGQQVTLRCSPKSGHDTVSWYQQALGQGPQFIFQYYEEEERQRGNFPDRFSGHQFPNYSSELNVNALLLGDSALYLCASSHPLAGANTGELFFGEGSRLTVL.

The sample holds one count of this clonotype. The chain links TRBV4-3 to TRBJ1-4; 8 positions match TRBD1. After removal of 1 base from V and 4 bases from J, the junction contained 11 bases not matched to a gene. This CDR3 spans 18 amino acids. Germline V gene lookup returns CDR1 LGHNA and CDR2 YSLEER. In DNA, the CDR3 is TGCGCCAGCAGCCAAGGGGTTTCGGCAACAGGGGGTAATGAAAAACTGTTTTTT. It is translated as CASSQGVSATGGNEKLFF.

The rearrangement links TRBV3-1 to TRBJ1-1; 7 bases map to TRBD1. CDR1 is LGHDT, CDR2 YNNKEL, per germline (reference sequence). CDR3 size: 13 residues. Trimming cost V 0 bases and J 11 bases; bases outside gene matches: 6. The CDR3 DNA follows: TGTGCCAGCAGCCAAGATGACAGGGCGAATGCTTTCTTT. This sequence encodes CASSQDDRANAFF.

DNA of the CDR3: TGTGCCATCAGTGAAAACAGGGATAAAGAAAAACTGTTTTTT. Translated: CAISENRDKEKLFF. The J gene is TRBJ1-4, the V gene TRBV10-3; the D gene is possibly TRBD1 (6 bases). Germline loops: CDR1 ENHRY, CDR2 SYGVKD. The CDR3 covers 14 residues. The V and J ends lost 3 bases and 8 bases respectively, with 13 bases between them.

This clonotype showed up just a few times. The chain carries TRBV12-3 or TRBV12-4 and TRBJ1-6, with D possibly being TRBD1 (5 bases). The CDR3 is 15 residues long. V was cut by 5 bases and J by 7 bases, with 15 bases left in between. CDR3 sequence reads: CASSPLGEQNSPLHF. The CDR3 coding sequence is TGTGCCAGCAGTCCCCTAGGGGAGCAAAATTCACCCCTCCACTTT.

The rearrangement links TRBV7-9 to TRBJ2-1, with TRBD1 matching 12 bases. In germline, CDR1 is SEHNR, CDR2 FQNEAQ (reference sequence). The CDR3 extends over 16 amino acids. Unmatched junction bases numbered 10, after V lost 6 bases and J lost 7 bases. CDR3 loop: CASRKMGTGGRNEQFF. Written as DNA, the CDR3 is TGTGCCAGCAGGAAAATGGGGACAGGGGGCAGGAATGAGCAGTTCTTC.

The chain links TRBV7-3 to TRBJ1-1; possible D gene TRBD1, 5 bases. Germline CDR1 reads SGHTA; CDR2 reads FQGTGA. V was shortened by 5 bases and J by 10 bases, with 17 bases between the two germline ends. CDR3 length: 13 residues. CDR3 sequence (DNA): TGTGCCAGCAGCACCCCTGGCGGGGCGGTAGCTTTCTTT. Translated, it gives CASSTPGGAVAFF.

The chain employs TRBV20-1 and TRBJ2-3, with 10 positions matching TRBD2. CDR3 size: 18 residues. The trim removed 3 bases at V and 1 base at J, leaving 13 bases unmatched. CDR1 and CDR2 (germline): DFQATT, SNEGSKA (reference sequence). The CDR3 DNA is TGCAGTGCTAGGGGGAGCGGGGGGGCCCTAAGGGGCACAGATACGCAGTATTTT. Translated: CSARGSGGALRGTDTQYF.